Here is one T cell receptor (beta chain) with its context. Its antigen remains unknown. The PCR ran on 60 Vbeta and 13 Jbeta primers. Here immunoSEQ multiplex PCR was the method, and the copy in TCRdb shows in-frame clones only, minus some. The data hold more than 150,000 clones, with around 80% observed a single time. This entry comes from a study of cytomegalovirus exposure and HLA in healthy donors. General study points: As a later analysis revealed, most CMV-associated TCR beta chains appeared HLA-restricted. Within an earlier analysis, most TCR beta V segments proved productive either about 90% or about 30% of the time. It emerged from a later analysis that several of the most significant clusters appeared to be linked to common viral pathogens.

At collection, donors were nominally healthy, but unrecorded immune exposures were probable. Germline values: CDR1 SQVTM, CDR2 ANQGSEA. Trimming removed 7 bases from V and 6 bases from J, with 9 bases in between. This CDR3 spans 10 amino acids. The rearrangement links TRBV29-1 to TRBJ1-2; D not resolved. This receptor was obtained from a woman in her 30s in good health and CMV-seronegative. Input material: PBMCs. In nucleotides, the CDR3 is TGCAGCGCTGACGGGGATGGCTACACCTTC. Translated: CSADGDGYTF.